This TCR beta chain was identified in a study of blood T cell repertoires in COVID-19. About the study: COVID-19 samples from acute and convalescent phases originated in the United States, Italy and Spain. In each case, the material was cDNA or gDNA derived from T cells, B-cell-depleted T cells, or PBMCs.

Per the authors' pipeline: Counts of nucleated cells, estimated from reference gene primer amplification, were obtained. The assay was immunoSEQ multiplex PCR, and TCRdb's table has in-frame clones only and misses some. D and trimming come from the DNA, and the V and J calls and clone size come from that table. The data contain tens of thousands of clones, roughly 86% of them seen just once; the ten biggest clones take up approximately 20%. Germline values: CDR1 MNHEY, CDR2 SVGEGT. V dropped 0 bases and J dropped 4; count of bases not matched to a gene: 6. The CDR3 contains 16 residues. V gene TRBV6-2 or TRBV6-3 combines with J gene TRBJ2-3; TRBD2 matches 8 bases. Sequenced sample: peripheral blood. This receptor was identified in a man in his fifties or sixties in a cohort sampled during active COVID-19. CDR3 nucleotides: TGTGCCAGCAGTTACTCCGATAGCGGGAATGCAGATACGCAGTATTTT. It yields the protein CASSYSDSGNADTQYF.